This passage covers 32 T cell receptor beta chains from one sample sequenced in a study of blood T cell repertoires in COVID-19. Only in-frame clones appear in the TCRdb table, and some are missing; sequencing was by immunoSEQ multiplex PCR. Here the sample spans roughly 50,000 clones, around 82% being singletons. The sample was peripheral blood. These receptors all come from a man aged 40-50 years with acute or convalescent COVID-19.

The V and J genes are TRBV11-2 and TRBJ2-5; no definite D call. Germline lookup yields CDR1 SGHAT and CDR2 FQNNGV. CDR3 length equals 15 residues. With 5 bases removed from V and 4 bases from J, the gap between germline ends came to 17 bases. CDR3 bases: TGTGCCAGCAGCGCGCAAGCAGGAAATCTAGAGACCCAGTACTTC. Translated: CASSAQAGNLETQYF.

The J gene is TRBJ1-5, the V gene TRBV5-1; 9 bases agree with TRBD1. Losses at the gene ends were 4 bases for V and 7 bases for J; bases not matched to a gene: 9. Per the germline V gene, CDR1 is SGHRS and CDR2 is YFSETQ. The CDR3 covers 15 residues. CDR3 protein: CASSPTGGLGQPQHF. DNA of the CDR3: TGCGCCAGCAGCCCCACAGGGGGCCTGGGACAGCCCCAGCATTTT.

This clone showed up just a few times. The chain is built from TRBV6-6 and TRBJ1-3; D is undetermined. Germline loops: CDR1 MNHNY, CDR2 SVGAGI (reference sequence). V shed 2 bases and J shed 5 bases, with 4 bases lying between them. The CDR3 runs 12 residues. CDR3 residues: CASSYRRNTIYF. The CDR3 DNA is TGTGCCAGCAGTTACCGTCGAAACACCATATATTTT.

In this sample, this clone turned up once. The chain uses TRBV10-3 and TRBJ1-1; D unclear. V lost 0 bases and J 4 bases, leaving 9 bases between the germline ends. The CDR3 runs to 14 residues. Germline-derived CDR1 and CDR2 are ENHRY and SYGVKD. CDR3 DNA sequence: TGTGCCATCAGTGAGTCGCCCCCGGGCACTGAAGCTTTCTTT. This gives the protein CAISESPPGTEAFF.

The V gene is TRBV28, the J gene TRBJ2-1; 7 nucleotides align to TRBD1. The CDR3 sequence is 15 residues long. Germline V gives CDR1 MDHEN, CDR2 SYDVKM. V shed 5 bases and J 6 bases; nucleotides not matched to a gene: 10. This CDR3 is CASSPTGTATNEQFF. The CDR3 DNA reads TGTGCCAGCAGTCCCACCGGGACAGCTACCAATGAGCAGTTCTTC.

The chain links TRBV4-3 to TRBJ2-3; tentative D call: TRBD1 (6 bases). The germline V and J ends were trimmed by 0 bases and 5 bases, with 21 bases remaining between them. Germline V gene lookup returns CDR1 LGHNA and CDR2 YSLEER. This CDR3 region has 18 residues. In DNA form, the CDR3 reads TGCGCCAGCAGCCAAGACCTCCGGGACACGGACATGGTAGATACGCAGTATTTT. Protein: CASSQDLRDTDMVDTQYF.

V usage is TRBV27 and J usage is TRBJ1-5; maybe TRBD1 (5 bases). Germline values: CDR1 MNHEY, CDR2 SMNVEV (reference sequence). The germline V and J ends were trimmed by 3 bases and 2 bases, with 11 bases remaining between them. The CDR3 length is 15 residues. The CDR3 bases are TGTGCCAGCAGTTTCAGCAGGGCTGGCAATCAGCCCCAGCATTTT. As protein: CASSFSRAGNQPQHF.

This rearrangement joins TRBV6-9 to TRBJ1-6; no clear D. V was pared by 2 bases and J by 7 bases, with 9 bases between. Germline-derived CDR1 and CDR2 are MNHGY and SVAAGI. CDR3 length equals 14 residues. CDR3: CASSYPPRNSPLHF. CDR3 nucleotides: TGTGCCAGCAGTTATCCCCCTAGGAATTCACCCCTCCACTTT.

The chain uses TRBV24-1 and TRBJ2-7; D may be TRBD2 (7 bases). The ends were cut back, 6 bases at V and 1 base at J, with 15 bases in the middle. CDR3 length: 15 amino acids. Germline CDR1 reads KGHDR; CDR2 reads SFDVKD. As DNA, the CDR3 is TGTGCCACCAGTCTGGGGGGGGCACTGTCCTACGAGCAGTACTTC. Translation: CATSLGGALSYEQYF.

This chain links TRBV7-8 with TRBJ1-6; possibly TRBD1 for D (5 bases). V lost 1 base, J lost 4 bases, and 17 bases lay in between. CDR3 length equals 18 residues. The germline gives CDR1 SGHVS, CDR2 FQNEAQ. This CDR3 reads CASSLDEVRTFYNSPLHF. As DNA, the CDR3 is TGTGCCAGCAGCTTAGATGAGGTCAGGACATTTTATAATTCACCCCTCCACTTT.

CDR3 nucleotide sequence: TGTGCCAGCAGCCCCACTACAGGGACTGAAGCTTTCTTT. Translation: CASSPTTGTEAFF. The chain employs TRBV7-9 and TRBJ1-1; TRBD1 is a possible D gene (6 bases). CDR1 and CDR2 from the germline V gene are SEHNR and FQNEAQ (reference sequence). This CDR3 has 13 amino acids. With 5 bases removed from V and 5 bases from J, the gap between germline ends came to 12 bases.

This rearrangement joins TRBV9 to TRBJ2-1; 13 bases fit TRBD2. V gave up 3 bases and J gave up 7 bases; unmatched junction bases: 7. Per germline, CDR1 SGDLS and CDR2 YYNGEE. The CDR3 runs to 16 residues. The DNA for the CDR3 is TGTGCCAGCAGCGCCCGGACTAGCGGGGGTGTAAATGAGCAGTTCTTC. Translated, it gives CASSARTSGGVNEQFF. The entire variable domain, with the rest obtained from reference TRBV9 and TRBJ2-1, is as follows: DSGVTQTPKHLITATGQRVTLRCSPRSGDLSVYWYQQSLDQGLQFLIQYYNGEERAKGNILERFSAQQFPDLHSELNLSSLELGDSALYFCASSARTSGGVNEQFFGPGTRLTVL.

The chain joins TRBV5-1 to TRBJ1-4, with TRBD1 identical over 7 bases. This CDR3 region has 12 residues. With V trimmed by 3 bases and J by 15 bases, 8 bases remained unmatched. In germline, CDR1 is SGHRS, CDR2 YFSETQ. Here the CDR3 reads CASSSQGTVLFF. CDR3 in DNA: TGCGCCAGCAGCTCCCAAGGGACAGTATTGTTTTTT.

The chain combines TRBV24-1 with TRBJ2-2, with 10 bases lining up with TRBD2. The V gene end was trimmed by 3 bases and the J gene end by 7 bases; junction bases not matched to a gene: 13. In germline, CDR1 is KGHDR, CDR2 SFDVKD. The CDR3 consists of 18 residues. The CDR3 sequence: CATSDRPTSGDTHGELFF. CDR3 bases: TGTGCCACCAGTGATCGCCCTACTAGCGGGGACACCCACGGGGAGCTGTTTTTT.

The chain employs TRBV27 and TRBJ2-2, with 7 positions matching TRBD1. This CDR3 has 14 residues. Germline values: CDR1 MNHEY, CDR2 SMNVEV (reference sequence). V was clipped by 2 bases and J by 5 bases; unmatched bases: 2. The CDR3 nucleotides are TGTGCCAGCAGTTTAAGGGGGCGGACCGGGGAGCTGTTTTTT. This gives the protein CASSLRGRTGELFF.

This chain uses TRBV5-4 with TRBJ2-2, with D tentatively TRBD2 (7 bases). The germline CDR1 and CDR2 sequences are SGHNT and YYREEE (reference sequence). V lost 4 bases, J lost 5 bases, and 9 bases lay in between. The CDR3 extends over 13 amino acids. CDR3 sequence: CASSSGTTGELFF. CDR3 coding DNA: TGTGCCAGCAGCAGCGGGACAACCGGGGAGCTGTTTTTT.

This chain joins TRBV2 and TRBJ2-3; 7 nucleotides agree with TRBD1. The CDR3 length is 14 residues. The J segment lost 4 bases and the V segment lost 8 bases, leaving 9 bases of the junction unmatched. Germline loops: CDR1 SNHLY, CDR2 FYNNEI. The CDR3 nucleotides read TGTGCCAGCTCAGACAGGGTGGGTGCAGATACGCAGTATTTT. Amino acid sequence: CASSDRVGADTQYF.

This clone was seen more than once but under ten times. J is TRBJ2-7 and V is TRBV2; D not resolved. Germline values: CDR1 SNHLY, CDR2 FYNNEI. V was trimmed by 3 bases and J by 6 bases, leaving 6 bases between them. The CDR3 length is 11 residues. Written as DNA, the CDR3 is TGTGCCAGCAGTGAGTGGGCCGAGCAGTACTTC. It encodes CASSEWAEQYF.

This chain uses TRBV6-5 with TRBJ1-1; TRBD1 aligns across 9 bases. CDR3 length: 14 residues. J was trimmed by 1 base and V by 4 bases; bases with no gene match: 1. Looked up from germline, CDR1 is MNHEY and CDR2 is SVGAGI. The CDR3 here is CASSSTGGNTEAFF. Written as DNA, the CDR3 is TGTGCCAGCAGTTCGACAGGGGGGAACACTGAAGCTTTCTTT.

The rearrangement joins TRBV6-6 to TRBJ1-5; 9 nucleotides align to TRBD1. Germline V CDR1 and CDR2: MNHNY, SVGAGI (reference sequence). J gave up 6 bases and V 6 bases, and 12 bases lay outside the gene matches. The CDR3 spans 16 residues. The CDR3 nucleotides are TGTGCCAGCAGACCGGACAGGGGTAGAGGTAGTCAGCCCCAGCATTTT. Residues: CASRPDRGRGSQPQHF.

The rearrangement links TRBV6-1 to TRBJ1-1; D may be TRBD1 (6 bases). CDR1 and CDR2 (germline): MNHNS, SASEGT. The CDR3 length is 13 residues. Trimming stripped 3 bases from V and 3 bases from J, with 8 bases between. In DNA, the CDR3 is TGTGCCAGCAGTGAGCACAGGGACACTGAAGCTTTCTTT. Protein sequence: CASSEHRDTEAFF.

CDR3 protein: CASSLLRGGPQHF. CDR3 DNA sequence: TGTGCCAGCAGCTTATTGCGGGGTGGACCCCAGCATTTT. This chain links TRBV7-2 with TRBJ1-5; D remains ambiguous. Trimming removed 2 bases from V and 10 bases from J, with 12 bases in between. In germline, CDR1 is SGHTA, CDR2 FQGNSA. The CDR3 loop spans 13 amino acids. The whole variable domain, filled in from reference TRBV7-2 and TRBJ1-5, reads GAGVSQSPSNKVTEKGKDVELRCDPISGHTALYWYRQSLGQGLEFLIYFQGNSAPDKSGLPSDRFSAERTGGSVSTLTIQRTQQEDSAVYLCASSLLRGGPQHFGDGTRLSIL.

The genes are TRBV18 and TRBJ1-4; 8 positions agree with TRBD1. The CDR3 extends over 16 amino acids. Germline CDR1 and CDR2: KGHSH and LQKENI. V was pared by 2 bases and J by 5 bases, with 7 bases of the junction left unmatched. Here the CDR3 reads CASSPNQGARNEKLFF. The CDR3 coding sequence is TGTGCCAGCTCACCAAACCAGGGGGCGAGGAATGAAAAACTGTTTTTT.

The chain joins TRBV7-3 to TRBJ2-2; D might be TRBD2 (6 bases). Germline lookup yields CDR1 SGHTA and CDR2 FQGTGA. The CDR3 has 15 residues. V lost 5 bases and J 1 base, leaving 11 bases between the germline ends. The CDR3 reads CASSPPGLNTGELFF. CDR3 in DNA: TGTGCCAGCAGCCCCCCGGGACTGAACACCGGGGAGCTGTTTTTT.

This chain links TRBV29-1 with TRBJ1-6; D might be TRBD1 (6 bases). Germline lookup yields CDR1 SQVTM and CDR2 ANQGSEA. The CDR3 has 13 residues. The V and J ends lost 6 bases and 7 bases respectively, with 13 bases between them. The CDR3 is CSVQDSFNSPLHF. The CDR3 DNA is TGCAGCGTACAGGACAGTTTCAATTCACCCCTCCACTTT.

J is TRBJ1-2 and V is TRBV11-2; the D gene is possibly TRBD1 (5 bases). CDR1 and CDR2 from the germline V gene are SGHAT and FQNNGV. The CDR3 totals 12 residues. With 5 bases removed from V and 8 bases from J, the gap between germline ends came to 12 bases. The CDR3 loop is CASSHPRGGYTF. Written as DNA, the CDR3 is TGTGCCAGCAGCCACCCCCGGGGGGGCTACACCTTC. The entire variable domain, with the rest obtained from reference TRBV11-2 and TRBJ1-2, is as follows: EAGVAQSPRYKIIEKRQSVAFWCNPISGHATLYWYQQILGQGPKLLIQFQNNGVVDDSQLPKDRFSAERLKGVDSTLKIQPAKLEDSAVYLCASSHPRGGYTFGSGTRLTVV.

The CDR3 region has the DNA TGCGCCAGCAGCCGTGGACAGGGGGACGGAAACATTCAGTACTTC. Its protein is CASSRGQGDGNIQYF. The V and J genes are TRBV4-1 and TRBJ2-4, with 10 bases lining up with TRBD1. Germline assignment: CDR1 MGHRA and CDR2 YSYEKL. The J segment lost 6 bases and the V segment lost 4 bases, leaving 6 bases of the junction unmatched. The CDR3 is 15 amino acids.

The chain has TRBV30 and TRBJ1-2; 8 bases map to TRBD1. The CDR3 contains 13 residues. The junction had 7 bases not matched to a gene; V was cut back by 4 bases and J by 6 bases. CDR1 is GTSNPN, CDR2 SVGIG, per germline (reference sequence). The DNA for the CDR3 is TGTGCCTGGATCCAACAGGGGGGTAATGGCTACACCTTC. It translates to CAWIQQGGNGYTF.

The J gene is TRBJ1-4, the V gene TRBV7-2; a possible D gene is TRBD1 (5 bases). Looked up from germline, CDR1 is SGHTA and CDR2 is FQGNSA. CDR3 size: 13 residues. V was shortened by 5 bases and J by 13 bases, with 17 bases between the two germline ends. The CDR3 loop is CASSHRPPSRLFF. CDR3 nucleotides: TGTGCCAGCAGCCACAGGCCCCCCTCAAGACTGTTTTTT.

J is TRBJ1-1 and V is TRBV5-1, with D possibly TRBD1 on 6 matching bases. In germline, CDR1 is SGHRS, CDR2 YFSETQ. The V gene lost 2 bases and the J gene lost 1 base, with 9 bases spanning the gap. This CDR3 contains 14 residues. The CDR3 DNA reads as TGCGCCAGCAGCTTTGGACAGCAGAACACTGAAGCTTTCTTT. Residues: CASSFGQQNTEAFF.

The gene calls are TRBV7-9 and TRBJ2-1; D gene uncertain. V was clipped by 2 bases and J by 10 bases, with 9 bases between them. The CDR3 runs 12 residues. The germline V gene encodes CDR1 SEHNR and CDR2 FQNEAQ (reference sequence). CDR3 in amino acids: CASSLRPEEQFF. DNA of the CDR3: TGTGCCAGCAGCTTACGCCCCGAGGAGCAGTTCTTC.

This sequence joins TRBV13 and TRBJ2-3; 9 bases agree with TRBD2. This CDR3 has 16 amino acids. After removal of 2 bases from V and 0 bases from J, the junction contained 3 bases not matched to a gene. The V gene's germline CDR1 is PRHDT and CDR2 FYEKMQ (reference sequence). CDR3 protein: CASSLRLAGSTDTQYF. CDR3 DNA sequence: TGTGCCAGCAGCTTAAGGCTAGCGGGGAGCACAGATACGCAGTATTTT.